This T cell receptor beta chain originates from a study of CD8 T cells in ankylosing spondylitis. As to this clonotype: No antigen is known for it.

This CDR3 region has 15 residues. The V gene's germline CDR1 is KGHSY and CDR2 FQNENV. V lost 2 bases to trimming and J lost 7 bases; unmatched junction nucleotides: 5. Quantitative 5'-RACE was performed with molecular barcodes, and it yielded the TCR beta libraries. TCRdb fed the 5' RACE reads into MiXCR, producing one record per CDR3 protein. Seen here are 300,000 to 400,000 distinct CDR3 sequences, about 9.9% observed once, and the top ten hold about 10%. Points from the study as a whole: As reported, disease-linked clones showed significant enrichment in matched ankylosing spondylitis synovial fluid.

The gene calls are TRBV16 and TRBJ1-6, with TRBD1 matching 7 bases. The sample consisted of blood, either unsorted or a sorted T cell fraction (not recorded which). The source of this sequence is a female donor with ankylosing spondylitis or in good health (not recorded which). In DNA, the CDR3 is TGTGCCAGCAGCCAAAACAGGGGCTCCAATTCACCCCTCCACTTT. Its protein product is CASSQNRGSNSPLHF.